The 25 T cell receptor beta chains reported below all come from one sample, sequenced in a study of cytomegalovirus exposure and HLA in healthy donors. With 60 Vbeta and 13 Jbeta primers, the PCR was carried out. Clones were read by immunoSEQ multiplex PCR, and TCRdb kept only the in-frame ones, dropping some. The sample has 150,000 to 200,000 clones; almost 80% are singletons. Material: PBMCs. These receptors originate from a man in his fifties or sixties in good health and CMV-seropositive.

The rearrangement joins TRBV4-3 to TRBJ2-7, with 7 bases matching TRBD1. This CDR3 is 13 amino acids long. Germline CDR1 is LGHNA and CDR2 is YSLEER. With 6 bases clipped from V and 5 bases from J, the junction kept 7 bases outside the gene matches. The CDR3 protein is CASSLGTVDEQYF. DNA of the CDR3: TGCGCCAGCAGTCTCGGGACAGTCGACGAGCAGTACTTC.

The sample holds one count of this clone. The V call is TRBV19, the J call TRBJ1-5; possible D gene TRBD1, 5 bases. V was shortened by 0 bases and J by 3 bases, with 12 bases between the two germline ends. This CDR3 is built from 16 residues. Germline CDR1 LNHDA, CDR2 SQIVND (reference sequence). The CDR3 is CASSIENQGLNQPQHF. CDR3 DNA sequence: TGTGCCAGTAGTATAGAAAATCAGGGACTCAATCAGCCCCAGCATTTT. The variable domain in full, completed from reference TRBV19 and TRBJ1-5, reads DGGITQSPKYLFRKEGQNVTLSCEQNLNHDAMYWYRQDPGQGLRLIYYSQIVNDFQKGDIAEGYSVSREKKESFPLTVTSAQKNPTAFYLCASSIENQGLNQPQHFGDGTRLSIL.

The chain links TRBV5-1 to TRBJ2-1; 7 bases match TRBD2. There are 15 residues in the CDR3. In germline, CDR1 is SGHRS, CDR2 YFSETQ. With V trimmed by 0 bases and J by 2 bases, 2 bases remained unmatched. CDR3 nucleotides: TGCGCCAGCAGCTTGGGCGGGACTACCTACAATGAGCAGTTCTTC. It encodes CASSLGGTTYNEQFF.

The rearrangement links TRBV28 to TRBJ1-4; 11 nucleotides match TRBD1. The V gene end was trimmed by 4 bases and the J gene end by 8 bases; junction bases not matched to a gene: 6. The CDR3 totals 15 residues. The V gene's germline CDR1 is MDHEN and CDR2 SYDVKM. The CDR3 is CASSSQDRGREKLFF. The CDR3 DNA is TGTGCCAGCAGTTCCCAGGACAGGGGGCGGGAAAAACTGTTTTTT.

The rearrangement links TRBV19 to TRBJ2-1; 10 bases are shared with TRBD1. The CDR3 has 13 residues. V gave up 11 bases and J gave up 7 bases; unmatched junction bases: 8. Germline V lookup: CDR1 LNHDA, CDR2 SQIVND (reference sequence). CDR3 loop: CASRGTGVNEQFF. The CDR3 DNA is TGTGCCTCAAGGGGGACAGGGGTAAATGAGCAGTTCTTC. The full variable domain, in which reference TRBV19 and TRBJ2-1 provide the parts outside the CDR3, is DGGITQSPKYLFRKEGQNVTLSCEQNLNHDAMYWYRQDPGQGLRLIYYSQIVNDFQKGDIAEGYSVSREKKESFPLTVTSAQKNPTAFYLCASRGTGVNEQFFGPGTRLTVL.

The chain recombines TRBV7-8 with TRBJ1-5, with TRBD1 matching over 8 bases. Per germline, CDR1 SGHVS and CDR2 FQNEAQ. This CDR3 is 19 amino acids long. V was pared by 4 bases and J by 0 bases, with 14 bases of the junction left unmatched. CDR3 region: CASSSRTGQAPYSNQPQHF. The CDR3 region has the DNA TGTGCCAGCAGCTCACGGACAGGGCAGGCCCCATATAGCAATCAGCCCCAGCATTTT.

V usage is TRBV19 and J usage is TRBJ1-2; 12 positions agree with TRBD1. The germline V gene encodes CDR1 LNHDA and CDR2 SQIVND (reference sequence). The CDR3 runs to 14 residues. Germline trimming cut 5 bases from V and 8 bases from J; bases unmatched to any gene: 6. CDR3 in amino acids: CASSSGQGAGGYTF. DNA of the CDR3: TGTGCCAGTAGTTCGGGACAGGGGGCAGGAGGCTACACCTTC. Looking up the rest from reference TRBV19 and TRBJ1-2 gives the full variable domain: DGGITQSPKYLFRKEGQNVTLSCEQNLNHDAMYWYRQDPGQGLRLIYYSQIVNDFQKGDIAEGYSVSREKKESFPLTVTSAQKNPTAFYLCASSSGQGAGGYTFGSGTRLTVV.

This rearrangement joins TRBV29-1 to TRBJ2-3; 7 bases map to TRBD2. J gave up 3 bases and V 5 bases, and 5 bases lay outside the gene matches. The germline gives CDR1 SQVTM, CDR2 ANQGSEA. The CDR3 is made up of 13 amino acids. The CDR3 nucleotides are TGCAGCGTTTTGGGACTAAGGACAGATACGCAGTATTTT. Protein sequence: CSVLGLRTDTQYF.

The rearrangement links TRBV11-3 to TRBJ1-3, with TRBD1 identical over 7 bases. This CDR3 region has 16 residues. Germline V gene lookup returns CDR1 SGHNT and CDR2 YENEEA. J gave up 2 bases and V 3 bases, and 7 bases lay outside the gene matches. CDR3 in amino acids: CASSLEGAMPGNTIYF. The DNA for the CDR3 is TGTGCCAGCAGCTTGGAGGGGGCAATGCCTGGAAACACCATATATTTT.

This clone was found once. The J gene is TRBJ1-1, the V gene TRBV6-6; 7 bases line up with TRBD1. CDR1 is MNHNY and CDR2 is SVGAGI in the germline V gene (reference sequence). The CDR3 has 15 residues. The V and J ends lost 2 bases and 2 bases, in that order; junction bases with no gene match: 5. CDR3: CASSYRTGYNTEAFF. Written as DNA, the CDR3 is TGTGCCAGCAGTTACAGGACAGGCTATAACACTGAAGCTTTCTTT.

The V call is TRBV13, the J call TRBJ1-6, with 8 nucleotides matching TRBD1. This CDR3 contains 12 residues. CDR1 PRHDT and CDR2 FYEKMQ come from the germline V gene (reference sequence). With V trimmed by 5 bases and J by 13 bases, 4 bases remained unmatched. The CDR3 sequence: CASSRGQAPLHF. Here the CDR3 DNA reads TGTGCCAGCAGCCGGGGACAGGCGCCCCTCCACTTT.

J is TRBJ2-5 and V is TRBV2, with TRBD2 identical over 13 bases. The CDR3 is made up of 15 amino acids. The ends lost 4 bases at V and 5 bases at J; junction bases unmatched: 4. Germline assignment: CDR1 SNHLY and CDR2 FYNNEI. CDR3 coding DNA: TGTGCCAGCAGTGCCGGACTAGCGGGGGTGGAGACCCAGTACTTC. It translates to CASSAGLAGVETQYF.

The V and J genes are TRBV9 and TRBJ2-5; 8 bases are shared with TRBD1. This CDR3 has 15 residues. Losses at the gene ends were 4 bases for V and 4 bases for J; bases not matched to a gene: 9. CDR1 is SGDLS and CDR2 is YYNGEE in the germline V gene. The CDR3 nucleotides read TGTGCCAGCAGCCGCCTTCAGGGGGCTGGAGAGACCCAGTACTTC. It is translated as CASSRLQGAGETQYF.

CDR3 amino acids: CASRVDRGSNQPQHF. CDR3 DNA: TGTGCCAGCAGAGTTGACAGGGGGAGCAATCAGCCCCAGCATTTT. The rearrangement links TRBV6-5 to TRBJ1-5; TRBD1 matches at 9 bases. This CDR3 is built from 15 residues. The J segment lost 1 base and the V segment lost 6 bases, leaving 4 bases of the junction unmatched. CDR1 and CDR2 (germline): MNHEY, SVGAGI.

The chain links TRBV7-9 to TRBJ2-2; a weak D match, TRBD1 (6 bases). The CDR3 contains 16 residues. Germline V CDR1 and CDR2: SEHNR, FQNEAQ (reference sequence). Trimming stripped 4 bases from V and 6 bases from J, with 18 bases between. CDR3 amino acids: CASSSQSGRGPGELFF. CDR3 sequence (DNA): TGTGCCAGCAGCTCGCAGTCGGGCAGGGGCCCCGGGGAGCTGTTTTTT. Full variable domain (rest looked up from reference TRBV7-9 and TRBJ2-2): DTGVSQNPRHKITKRGQNVTFRCDPISEHNRLYWYRQTLGQGPEFLTYFQNEAQLEKSRLLSDRFSAERPKGSFSTLEIQRTEQGDSAMYLCASSSQSGRGPGELFFGEGSRLTVL.

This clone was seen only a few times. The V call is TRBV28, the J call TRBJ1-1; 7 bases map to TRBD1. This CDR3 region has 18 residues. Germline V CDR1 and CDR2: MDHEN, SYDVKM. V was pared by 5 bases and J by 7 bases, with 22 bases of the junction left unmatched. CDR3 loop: CASSPLPGGKRGSNEAFF. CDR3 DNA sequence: TGTGCCAGCAGTCCCCTCCCAGGGGGGAAGAGGGGAAGTAATGAAGCTTTCTTT.

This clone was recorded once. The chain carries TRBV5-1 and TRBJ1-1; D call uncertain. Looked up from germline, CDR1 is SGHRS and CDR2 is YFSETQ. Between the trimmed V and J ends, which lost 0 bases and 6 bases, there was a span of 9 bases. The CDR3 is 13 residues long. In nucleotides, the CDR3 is TGCGCCAGCAGCTTGGCCGAGCTTGCTGAAGCTTTCTTT. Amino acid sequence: CASSLAELAEAFF.

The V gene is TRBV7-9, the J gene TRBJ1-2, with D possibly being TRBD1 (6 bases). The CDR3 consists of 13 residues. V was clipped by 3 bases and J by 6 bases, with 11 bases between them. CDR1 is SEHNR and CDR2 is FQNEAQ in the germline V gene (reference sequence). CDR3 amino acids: CASSFGGPNGYTF. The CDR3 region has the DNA TGTGCCAGCAGCTTTGGGGGCCCCAATGGCTACACCTTC.

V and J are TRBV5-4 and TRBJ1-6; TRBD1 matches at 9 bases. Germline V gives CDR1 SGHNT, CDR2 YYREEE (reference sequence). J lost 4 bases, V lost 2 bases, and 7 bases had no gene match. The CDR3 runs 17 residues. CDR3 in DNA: TGTGCCAGCAGCTTAAACACAGGGGGCTTTTATAATTCACCCCTCCACTTT. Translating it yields CASSLNTGGFYNSPLHF.

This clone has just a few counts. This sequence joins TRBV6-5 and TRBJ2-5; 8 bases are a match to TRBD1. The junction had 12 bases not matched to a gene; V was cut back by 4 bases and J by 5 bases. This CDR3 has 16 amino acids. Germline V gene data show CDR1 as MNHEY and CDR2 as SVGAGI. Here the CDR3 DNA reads TGTGCCAGCAGTTTTTCAGGACAGGGTATTGGCGAGACCCAGTACTTC. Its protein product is CASSFSGQGIGETQYF.

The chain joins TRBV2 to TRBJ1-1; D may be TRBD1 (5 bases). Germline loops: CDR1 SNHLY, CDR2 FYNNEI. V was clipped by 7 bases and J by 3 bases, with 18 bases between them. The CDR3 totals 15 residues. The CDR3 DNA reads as TGTGCCAGCAAGGCCTGGGGCGGCGCGGACACTGAAGCTTTCTTT. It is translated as CASKAWGGADTEAFF.

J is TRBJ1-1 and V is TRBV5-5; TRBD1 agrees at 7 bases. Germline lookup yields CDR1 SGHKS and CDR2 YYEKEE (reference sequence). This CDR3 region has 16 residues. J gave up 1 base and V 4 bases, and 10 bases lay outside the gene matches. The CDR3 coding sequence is TGTGCCAGCAGCCCACACACGGACAGGAGGAACACTGAAGCTTTCTTT. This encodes CASSPHTDRRNTEAFF.

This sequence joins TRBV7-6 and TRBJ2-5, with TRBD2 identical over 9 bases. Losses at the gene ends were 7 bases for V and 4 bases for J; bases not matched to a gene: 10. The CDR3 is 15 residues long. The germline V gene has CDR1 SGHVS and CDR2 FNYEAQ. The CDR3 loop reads CASTPTQTSGETQYF. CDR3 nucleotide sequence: TGTGCCAGCACCCCTACCCAGACTAGCGGAGAGACCCAGTACTTC.

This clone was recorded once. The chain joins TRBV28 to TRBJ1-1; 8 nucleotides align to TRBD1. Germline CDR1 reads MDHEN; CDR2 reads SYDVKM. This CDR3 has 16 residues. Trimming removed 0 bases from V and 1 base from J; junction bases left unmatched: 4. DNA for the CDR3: TGTGCCAGCAGTTTATGGTCCAGGGGGCAGAACACTGAAGCTTTCTTT. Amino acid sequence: CASSLWSRGQNTEAFF.

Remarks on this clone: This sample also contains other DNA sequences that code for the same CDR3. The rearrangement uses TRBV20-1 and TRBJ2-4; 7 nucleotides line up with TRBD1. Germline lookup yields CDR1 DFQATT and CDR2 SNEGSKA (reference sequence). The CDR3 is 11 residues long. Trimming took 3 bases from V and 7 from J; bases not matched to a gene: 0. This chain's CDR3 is CSASRGNIQYF. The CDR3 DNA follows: TGCAGTGCTAGCAGGGGGAACATTCAGTACTTC.